This T cell receptor (beta chain) was captured in a study of cytomegalovirus exposure and HLA in healthy donors. V lost 5 bases and J lost 0; bases outside the gene matches: 7. Germline lookup yields CDR1 WNHNN and CDR2 SYGVQD (reference sequence). This CDR3 spans 16 amino acids. A multiplex PCR was run with 60 Vbeta primers and 13 Jbeta primers. Produced via immunoSEQ multiplex PCR; TCRdb's table is partial and in-frame only. The sample lists 55,000 to 65,000 clones; around 82% were seen once. This sequence originates from a male donor in good health and CMV-seronegative. The sample taken for sequencing was PBMCs. The chain is built from TRBV10-1 and TRBJ1-3, with 7 bases lining up with TRBD1. The CDR3 nucleotides are TGCGCCAGCAGTCCGTCGGACAGGCGCTCTGGAAACACCATATATTTT. The encoded protein is CASSPSDRRSGNTIYF.